The T cell receptor beta chain described here comes from a study of tumor-infiltrating lymphocytes in oesophageal squamous cell carcinoma. TCRdb analysed the PCR reads with MiXCR anew, one entry per CDR3 protein. The data show about 3,700 distinct CDR3 sequences, about 14% seen once. There are many counts of this clonotype. This CDR3 has 15 residues. Trimming took 6 bases from V and 0 from J, leaving 11 bases between them. The germline CDR1 and CDR2 sequences are SGHTA and FQGTGA. The clonotype comes from a male donor with esophageal squamous cell carcinoma. The chain links TRBV7-3 to TRBJ2-2; tentatively, D is TRBD1 (7 bases). Sequencing input: esophageal tumor tissue. As DNA, the CDR3 is TGTGCCAGCAGGCGGGACAGCACGAACACCGGGGAGCTGTTTTTT. Its translation: CASRRDSTNTGELFF.